This TCR beta chain was observed in a study of blood T cell repertoires in COVID-19 (dated by TCRdb to the early 2020s). For the wider study: The collaborator samples originated in the United States, Italy and Spain and spanned the acute and convalescent phases of COVID-19. The prospective study material was composed of cDNA or gDNA derived from T cells, B-cell-depleted T cells, or PBMCs. Deeply sampled blood TCRbeta repertoires from subjects exposed to, actively infected with, or recovered from COVID-19 were included in the dataset. The repertoires were released in a freely available public database meant as a resource for research on the immune response to SARS-CoV-2. The samples were drawn from two sources: the first 160 participants of the ongoing ImmuneRACE study, and about 1,300 subjects contributed by 6 global collaborators. Nearly every sample came with metadata listing a de-identified subject ID, COVID-19 status, age in years and sex. Where available, HLA class I and class II types were obtained from metadata supplied by the sample provider rather than from assay-based typing. Results the study describes overall, beyond this receptor: Clinical and demographic metadata were provided uncurated, with the amount varying by source and participant.

As regards this clone: Its antigen is still unknown. Nothing much larger sits one base from this clone, and base qualities are not available.

TCRbeta CDR3 regions were amplified from genomic DNA using the immunoSEQ Assay, a bias-controlled multiplex PCR. As for how the authors treated the data: The number of nucleated cells in each sample was estimated from the amplification of reference gene primers within the assay. Sequence reads were collapsed and filtered to measure the absolute abundance of every unique TCRbeta CDR3 rearrangement. For each sample, productive Simpson clonality was calculated as the square root of Simpson's diversity index over productive rearrangements. This immuneACCESS table, as held by TCRdb, lists in-frame sequences with V and J called but not all clones. Of the missing ones, under half trace to an unresolved V gene in checked studies; the others have no known cause. The DNA was the basis for D and trimming; V, J and clone size are from that table. This sample lists 150,000 or so clones; 84% were detected once. The ten largest clonotypes hold 5.5% to 7.5% of the sample.

Cut back by 4 bases and 8 bases, the V and J ends lie 14 bases apart. The CDR3 spans 12 residues, from the cysteine through the phenylalanine. Just CDR3 DNA is preserved here, 36 bases in frame from base 1. From a lookup of the germline V gene, CDR1 and CDR2 are SQVTM and ANQGSEA. In the prospective study, participants were 18 to 89 years old, resided in about two dozen geographic areas of the United States, and were enrolled through a virtual design. To assign participants to cohorts, the prospective study relied on clinical history that participants themselves reported in a screening survey and a study questionnaire. Exposed participants were defined as having been in contact with someone with a PCR-confirmed or clinician-diagnosed COVID-19 case within 2 weeks of study entry. Mobile phlebotomists in the prospective study collected whole blood, serum and a nasopharyngeal or oropharyngeal swab from every participant. Over an approximately 2-month period, participants in the prospective study had the option of providing additional blood draws and questionnaires. Blood samples from the prospective study were shipped frozen or at room temperature prior to DNA extraction.

The TCR comes from a woman in her forties or fifties who had been exposed to COVID-19. The sequenced material came from PBMCs or T cells enriched from blood (not recorded which). In this chain, TRBV29-1 is recombined with TRBJ1-2; TRBD1 is a weak D gene call, 6 bases matching. CDR3 protein: CSVANRAGGYTF. The nucleotide sequence reads as follows: TGCAGCGTTGCTAACAGGGCCGGAGGCTACACCTTC.